Listed below are T cell receptor beta chains from one sample, sequenced in a study of control samples from healthy donors and cancer patients. The method was immunoSEQ multiplex PCR; TCRdb's version includes in-frame clones alone and lacks a portion of them. The sample has 130,000 or so clones, 75% to 95% seen once; the top ten hold 2.5% to 3%. Specimen: blood. All receptors derive from a man aged 40-50 years in good health. Each CDR3 is given without its conserved first and last residue.

V gene,CDR3 protein
TRBV5-1,ASSYSGGHWNEQF
TRBV10-3,AISEPAGSGANVLT
TRBV6-2/TRBV6-3,ASSYAPGQPRYEQY
TRBV3-1/TRBV3-2,ASSQRGTYEQY
TRBV7-2,ASSLRAGTDTQY
TRBV4-2,ASSQDGGRVDEKLF
TRBV3-1/TRBV3-2,ASSQDRGSYEQY
TRBV4-1,ASSQGDRVQETQY
TRBV5-1,ASSPQGQGTYEQY
TRBV4-1,ASSQVRGGAGSYNEQF
TRBV6-1,ASSEPFTGYGYT
TRBV11-2,ASSSGLEVGTQY
TRBV9,ASSPGQGLEKLF
TRBV12-5,ASARGGGAFTDTQY
TRBV27,ASSFYGTRGEKLF
TRBV5-1,ASSLGGQLGNTIY
TRBV5-1,ASSLKTSEPSTDTQY
TRBV19,ASSTRPDFQPQH
TRBV11-2,ASSQGTYEQY
TRBV9,ASSAAWDEQF
TRBV19,ASSIGNNANTEAF
TRBV5-8,ASSPPGLAGIANTEAF
TRBV10-3,AISAHDGTEAF
TRBV3-1/TRBV3-2,ASSQDYRGPNYGYT
TRBV6-5,ASSYSSGSSYNEQF
TRBV10-1,ASSESGGSTDTQY
TRBV2,ASELESGPYEQY
TRBV18,ASSPTGNEQY
TRBV6-1,AGSEGTNTEAF
TRBV2,ASSGGGPVTQY
TRBV7-6,ASSLSQGGNTIY
TRBV19,ASSIWRGQGNQPQH
TRBV13,ASSHWRGVTEAF
TRBV19,ASSIQGADTEAF
TRBV7-9,ASSQVQGGEAF
TRBV30,AWSVRGNRGNQPQH